This T cell receptor beta chain was documented in a study of cytomegalovirus exposure and HLA in healthy donors. In the case of this clone: The antigen is undetermined.

Primers for the PCR totalled 60 Vbeta and 13 Jbeta. Method: immunoSEQ multiplex PCR; TCRdb's copy keeps in-frame clones and lacks some. This repertoire shows approximately 190,000 clones, over 70% found once; its top ten account for around 2%. CDR3 length: 15 residues. Trimming cost V 4 bases and J 0 bases; bases outside gene matches: 4. Germline V gene data show CDR1 as SGDLS and CDR2 as YYNGEE. The study's findings and limits: In a later analysis, compared with equally common non-associated chains, HLA-associated beta chains were more expanded. Some public TCRs appeared in many individuals, while most sequences were rare.

This sequence originates from a woman aged 18-29 years in good health and CMV-seropositive. The genes are TRBV9 and TRBJ2-3; the match to TRBD2 covers 8 bases. Sequenced: PBMCs. CDR3 sequence: CASSPTSGSTDTQYF. The CDR3 nucleotides are TGTGCCAGCAGCCCAACTAGCGGAAGCACAGATACGCAGTATTTT.